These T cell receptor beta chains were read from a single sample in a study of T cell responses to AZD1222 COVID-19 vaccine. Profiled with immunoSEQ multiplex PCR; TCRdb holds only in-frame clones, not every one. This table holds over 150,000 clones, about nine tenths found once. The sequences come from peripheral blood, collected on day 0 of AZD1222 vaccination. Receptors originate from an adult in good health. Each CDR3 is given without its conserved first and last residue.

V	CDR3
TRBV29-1	SGLYSLGGTEAF
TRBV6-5	ASSRDRLNQPQH
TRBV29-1	SVDMGQGPPGYGYT
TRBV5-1	ASSLVGDSNQPQH
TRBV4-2	ASSQLRGAQGKLF
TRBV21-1	ATPRSGGSYEQY
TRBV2	ASSPRQDYGYT
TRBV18	ASSLDTTNEKLF
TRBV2	ASSDTIYEQY
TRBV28	ASSLEAYGYT
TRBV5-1	ASSGTAKETQY
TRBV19	ASSIASTHNEQF
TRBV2	ASSGQGNYGYT
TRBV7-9	ASTPPPGLSYNEQF
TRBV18	ASSPGEVAKSGNTIY
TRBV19	ASSMAAFNEKLF
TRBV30	AWSPTGDYYGYT
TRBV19	ASSPGRRSGGISPLH
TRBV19	ASSIWVTQADYEQY
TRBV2	ASSGSYYGYT
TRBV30	AWSPFRTATYTNTEAF
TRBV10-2	ASSRQGPTEAF
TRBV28	ASTLRGLLYNEQF
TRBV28	ASSSLLQPQH
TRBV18	ASSPQGGNNSPLH
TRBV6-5	ASRRDRGAHEQY
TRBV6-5	ASSQGNSNQPQH
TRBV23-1	ASSPGHFPNYGYT
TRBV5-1	ASSLSPRNTEAF
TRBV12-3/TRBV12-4	ASRPFRITGYT
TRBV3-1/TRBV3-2	ASSQAGRGPEEF
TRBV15	ATSRDQWTSDHTDTQY
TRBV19	ASSPGVGNSPLH
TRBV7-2	ASSSLWRGPGNTIY
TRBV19	ASSPGREWYEQY
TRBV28	ASSSPWTGGLNSPLH
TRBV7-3	ASSSRITDTQY
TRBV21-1	ASSKAGTQENPCEKLF
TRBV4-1	ASSQEKVGKVAGAF
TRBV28	ASSLPNHSNQPQH
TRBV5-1	ASSSGQENQPQH
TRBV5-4	ASSSDSLNSPLH
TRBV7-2	ASSPGRLQPQH
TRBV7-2	ASSTQTNSNQPQH
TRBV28	ASYAQEGADSPLH
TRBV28	ASSDLVGLPLH
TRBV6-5	ASSYSGNSNEKLF
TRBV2	ASFPAQVNTEAF
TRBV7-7	ASSLEGQGVDEQF
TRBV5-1	ASSLWAPRGAGETQY
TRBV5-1	ASSLAGQGSYEQY
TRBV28	ASSSGDGLFYGYT
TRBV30	AWKQRGGLDTQY
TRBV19	ASSIEPLEAF
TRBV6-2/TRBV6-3	ASSRGGQTQETQY
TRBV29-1	SGGGGGTYEQY
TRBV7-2	ASSLPRGAEAF